This T cell receptor (beta chain) was retrieved from a study of response to subunit inactivated influenza vaccine. TCRdb itself ran the RT-PCR reads through MiXCR, one entry per CDR3 protein. The table records about 620,000 distinct CDR3 sequences, about 11% of them present only once. Trimming took 7 bases from V and 9 from J; bases not matched to a gene: 6. Germline V gene lookup returns CDR1 LNHDA and CDR2 SQIVND (reference sequence). CDR3 length equals 14 residues. This clonotype was seen a handful of times. This same sample was also taken into another study, of T cells expressing NK-cell markers. From that study: 5'RACE template switching with UMIs produced the TCR beta cDNA. In sorted CD3+CD56+NKG2C+, CD3+CD56+NKG2C- and CD3+CD56-NKG2C+ T cells, TCR beta repertoires were obtained. Topping the CD3+CD56-NKG2C+ fraction as well were these clonotypes, in a few donors. It remained uncertain whether the expanded NKG2C+ T cell clones were specific for HCMV antigens.

The chain is built from TRBV19 and TRBJ2-2; TRBD1 matches 12 bases. The sequence was obtained from a man aged 50 or older who received an inactivated influenza vaccine. Sequences were derived from PBMCs from blood, sampled on the day of vaccination. Here the CDR3 reads CASTTGQGAWELFF. The CDR3 coding sequence is TGTGCCAGTACCACGGGACAGGGGGCATGGGAGCTGTTTTTT. Full variable domain (missing parts from reference TRBV19 and TRBJ2-2): DGGITQSPKYLFRKEGQNVTLSCEQNLNHDAMYWYRQDPGQGLRLIYYSQIVNDFQKGDIAEGYSVSREKKESFPLTVTSAQKNPTAFYLCASTTGQGAWELFFGEGSRLTVL.